This is a list of T cell receptor beta chains from one sample in a study of cytomegalovirus exposure and HLA in healthy donors. Sequencing used immunoSEQ multiplex PCR; TCRdb keeps in-frame clones, though not all of them. The sample carries 50,000 to 70,000 clones, approximately 71% recorded once. Specimen: PBMCs. These receptors were taken from a man aged 40-49 years in good health and CMV-seropositive. The CDR3 runs from the conserved cysteine through the conserved F or W. Each record gives: J gene, clone size, V gene, D gene, CDR3 length, CDR3 DNA, CDR3 protein. The D gene is left open where the match is weak. Only some rows state a clone size, as once, few, many or a class for expanded clones.

J gene: TRBJ1-4; clone size: NA; V gene: TRBV5-4; D gene: NA; CDR3 length: 14; CDR3 DNA: TGTGCCAGCAGCGAAAGAGACCTAGAGGAAAAACTGTTTTTT; CDR3 protein: CASSERDLEEKLFF
J gene: TRBJ2-7; clone size: NA; V gene: TRBV6-1; D gene: NA; CDR3 length: 14; CDR3 DNA: TGTGCCAGCAGTGAGTTTCGGACGTCCGGGAAGCAGTACTTC; CDR3 protein: CASSEFRTSGKQYF
J gene: TRBJ1-1; clone size: NA; V gene: TRBV7-2; D gene: NA; CDR3 length: 14; CDR3 DNA: TGTGCCAGCAGCTTAAACAGCCGGAACACTGAAGCTTTCTTT; CDR3 protein: CASSLNSRNTEAFF
J gene: TRBJ2-5; clone size: NA; V gene: TRBV19; D gene: NA; CDR3 length: 14; CDR3 DNA: TGTGCCAGTAGTATAGGGACCCGGGGGGAGACCCAGTACTTC; CDR3 protein: CASSIGTRGETQYF
J gene: TRBJ1-2; clone size: NA; V gene: TRBV25-1; D gene: NA; CDR3 length: 15; CDR3 DNA: TGTGCCAGCAGTGAGGGATTCGGGGAGGGCTATGGCTACACCTTC; CDR3 protein: CASSEGFGEGYGYTF
J gene: TRBJ2-7; clone size: NA; V gene: TRBV7-2; D gene: NA; CDR3 length: 13; CDR3 DNA: TGTGCCAGCAGCCCCACGGGGGCCTACGAGCAGTACTTC; CDR3 protein: CASSPTGAYEQYF
J gene: TRBJ2-7; clone size: NA; V gene: TRBV6-6; D gene: NA; CDR3 length: 14; CDR3 DNA: TGTGCCAGCAGTTACTCGAGGACAACCGGGGAGCAGTACTTC; CDR3 protein: CASSYSRTTGEQYF
J gene: TRBJ1-2; clone size: NA; V gene: TRBV6-6; D gene: TRBD1; CDR3 length: 14; CDR3 DNA: TGTGCCAGCCTGATGGCAGGGGGCGCACATGGCTACACCTTC; CDR3 protein: CASLMAGGAHGYTF
J gene: TRBJ1-4; clone size: NA; V gene: TRBV9; D gene: NA; CDR3 length: 17; CDR3 DNA: TGTGCCAGCAGCCACTCCCGGACCGAGGGAGCTAATGAAAAACTGTTTTTT; CDR3 protein: CASSHSRTEGANEKLFF
J gene: TRBJ1-1; clone size: NA; V gene: TRBV6-6; D gene: TRBD1; CDR3 length: 15; CDR3 DNA: TGTGCCAGCAGTTACTACAGGGGAAAGAACACTGAAGCTTTCTTT; CDR3 protein: CASSYYRGKNTEAFF
J gene: TRBJ2-1; clone size: few; V gene: TRBV5-4; D gene: TRBD2; CDR3 length: 15; CDR3 DNA: TGTGCCAGCAGACCCGAGACTAGCGGGGACAATGAGCAGTTCTTC; CDR3 protein: CASRPETSGDNEQFF
J gene: TRBJ1-1; clone size: NA; V gene: TRBV7-2; D gene: NA; CDR3 length: 15; CDR3 DNA: TGTGCCAGCAGGGGGCGGGGGGCTGGGGACACTGAAGCTTTCTTT; CDR3 protein: CASRGRGAGDTEAFF
J gene: TRBJ2-7; clone size: few; V gene: TRBV7-7; D gene: TRBD2; CDR3 length: 15; CDR3 DNA: TGTGCTAGCAGCCTACTAGCGGGGGGCTCCTACGAGCAGTACTTC; CDR3 protein: CASSLLAGGSYEQYF
J gene: TRBJ2-2; clone size: NA; V gene: TRBV7-6; D gene: NA; CDR3 length: 15; CDR3 DNA: TGTGCCAGCAGCTCTGACCCTAGTAACACCGGGGAGCTGTTTTTT; CDR3 protein: CASSSDPSNTGELFF
J gene: TRBJ2-2; clone size: few; V gene: TRBV6-5; D gene: NA; CDR3 length: 13; CDR3 DNA: TGTGCCAGCAGCCCCGTAAACGGCGGGGAGCTGTTTTTT; CDR3 protein: CASSPVNGGELFF
J gene: TRBJ2-1; clone size: NA; V gene: TRBV25-1; D gene: TRBD1; CDR3 length: 15; CDR3 DNA: TGTGCCAGCAGTGCCTCCGGGACAGGGTACAATGAGCAGTTCTTC; CDR3 protein: CASSASGTGYNEQFF
J gene: TRBJ1-5; clone size: NA; V gene: TRBV7-2; D gene: NA; CDR3 length: 15; CDR3 DNA: TGTGCCAGCAGCAAACAGGGTGAAGTAAATCAGCCCCAGCATTTT; CDR3 protein: CASSKQGEVNQPQHF
J gene: TRBJ1-4; clone size: NA; V gene: TRBV5-8; D gene: NA; CDR3 length: 18; CDR3 DNA: TGTGCCAGCAGCGAAAGGTCGGGGTCAATTAGGGATAATGAAAAACTGTTTTTT; CDR3 protein: CASSERSGSIRDNEKLFF
J gene: TRBJ2-7; clone size: once; V gene: TRBV7-9; D gene: TRBD2; CDR3 length: 14; CDR3 DNA: TGTGCCAGCAGCTTAGGGGGGGGGTCCGACGAGCAGTACTTC; CDR3 protein: CASSLGGGSDEQYF
J gene: TRBJ2-1; clone size: few; V gene: TRBV5-6; D gene: TRBD2; CDR3 length: 13; CDR3 DNA: TGTGCCAGCAGCTTGGTGGGAGGGAATGAGCAGTTCTTC; CDR3 protein: CASSLVGGNEQFF
J gene: TRBJ2-2; clone size: NA; V gene: TRBV7-7; D gene: NA; CDR3 length: 15; CDR3 DNA: TGTGCCAGCAGCTTAGGCTCCCCCGGCACCGGGGAGCTGTTTTTT; CDR3 protein: CASSLGSPGTGELFF
J gene: TRBJ2-1; clone size: NA; V gene: TRBV11-1; D gene: NA; CDR3 length: 12; CDR3 DNA: TGTGCCAGCAGCTTAGTGGTCGGGGAGCAGTTCTTC; CDR3 protein: CASSLVVGEQFF
J gene: TRBJ1-5; clone size: few; V gene: TRBV5-1; D gene: TRBD1; CDR3 length: 14; CDR3 DNA: TGCGCCAGCAGCCCGGGGACAGTCAATCAGCCCCAGCATTTT; CDR3 protein: CASSPGTVNQPQHF
J gene: TRBJ1-2; clone size: NA; V gene: TRBV30; D gene: NA; CDR3 length: 12; CDR3 DNA: TGTGCCTGGGACATTCTATCCTATGGCTACACCTTC; CDR3 protein: CAWDILSYGYTF
J gene: TRBJ2-1; clone size: NA; V gene: TRBV6-1; D gene: TRBD2; CDR3 length: 14; CDR3 DNA: TGTGCCAGCCGACTAGCGGGGGGGTACAATGAGCAGTTCTTC; CDR3 protein: CASRLAGGYNEQFF
J gene: TRBJ2-1; clone size: NA; V gene: TRBV29-1; D gene: NA; CDR3 length: 16; CDR3 DNA: TGCAACGTTGAAAAAAACCGGGGAACCCCTCCGGAGGAGCAGTTCTTC; CDR3 protein: CNVEKNRGTPPEEQFF
J gene: TRBJ1-1; clone size: NA; V gene: TRBV5-4; D gene: TRBD1; CDR3 length: 15; CDR3 DNA: TGTGCCAGCAGCCCGGGACAGGGGGATAGGTCTGAAGCTTTCTTT; CDR3 protein: CASSPGQGDRSEAFF
J gene: TRBJ1-1; clone size: NA; V gene: TRBV7-9; D gene: NA; CDR3 length: 12; CDR3 DNA: TGTGCCAGCAGCGCCAGGGGCACTGAAGCTTTCTTT; CDR3 protein: CASSARGTEAFF
J gene: TRBJ2-5; clone size: once; V gene: TRBV9; D gene: NA; CDR3 length: 16; CDR3 DNA: TGTGCCAGCAGCGTAGAGTTTATGCGCTCCCAAGAGACCCAGTACTTC; CDR3 protein: CASSVEFMRSQETQYF
J gene: TRBJ2-5; clone size: NA; V gene: TRBV5-5; D gene: NA; CDR3 length: 13; CDR3 DNA: TGTGCCAGCAGCTTGGGACAGCAAGAGACCCAGTACTTC; CDR3 protein: CASSLGQQETQYF
J gene: TRBJ1-2; clone size: NA; V gene: TRBV2; D gene: TRBD1; CDR3 length: 14; CDR3 DNA: TGTGCCAGTGTAGAACAGGGGGGATCCCTTGGCTACACCTTC; CDR3 protein: CASVEQGGSLGYTF
J gene: TRBJ1-1; clone size: NA; V gene: TRBV6-5; D gene: TRBD1; CDR3 length: 15; CDR3 DNA: TGTGCCAGCAGACTAACCCGGGACAGGGGTACTGAAGCTTTCTTT; CDR3 protein: CASRLTRDRGTEAFF